Given below is one TCR beta chain in context. Study processing details: By means of reference gene primer amplification, nucleated cell counts were estimated. TCRdb's table, derived via immunoSEQ multiplex PCR, lists solely in-frame clones and lacks some. Clone size and V and J calls were adopted from that table, with D and trimming inferred from the DNA. The table lists 150,000 to 200,000 clones, roughly nine tenths of them singletons. With V trimmed by 8 bases and J by 3 bases, 10 bases remained unmatched. Germline V gene lookup returns CDR1 MNHEY and CDR2 SVGAGI. The CDR3 has 15 amino acids. The data originate from a study of blood T cell repertoires in COVID-19. Study-wide background: T cells, B-cell-depleted T cells, or PBMCs provided the cDNA or gDNA that served as material.

The V gene is TRBV6-5, the J gene TRBJ1-2; 9 nucleotides align to TRBD1. The sequenced sample consisted of peripheral blood. This sequence was found in a woman aged 70-85 years with acute or convalescent COVID-19. CDR3 in amino acids: CASRRGQGFYYGYTF. The CDR3 DNA reads as TGTGCCAGCCGTCGGGGACAGGGCTTTTACTATGGCTACACCTTC.